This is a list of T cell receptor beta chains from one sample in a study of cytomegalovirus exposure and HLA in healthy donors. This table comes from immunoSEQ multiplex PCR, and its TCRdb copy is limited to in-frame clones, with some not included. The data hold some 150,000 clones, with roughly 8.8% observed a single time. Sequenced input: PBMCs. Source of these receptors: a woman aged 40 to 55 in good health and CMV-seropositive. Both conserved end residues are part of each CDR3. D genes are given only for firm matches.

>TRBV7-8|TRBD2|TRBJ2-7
CASSSRTSGLYEQYF
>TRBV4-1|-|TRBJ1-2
CASSQDEGYYGYTF
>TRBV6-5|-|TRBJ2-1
CASSRNRVEQFF
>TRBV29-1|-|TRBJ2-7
CSGRVGSYEQYF
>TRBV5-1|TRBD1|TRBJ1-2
CASSLEQGDRYGYTF
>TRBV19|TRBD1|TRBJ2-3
CASSISQGAVTDTQYF
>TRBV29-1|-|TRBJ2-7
CSVEVRDGGYEQYF
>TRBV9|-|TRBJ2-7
CASSVGQDASYEQYF
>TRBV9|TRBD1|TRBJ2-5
CASSVGSTGGAETQYF
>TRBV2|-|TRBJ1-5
CASSDLTVDQPQHF
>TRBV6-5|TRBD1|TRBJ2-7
CASRRDRGYEQYF
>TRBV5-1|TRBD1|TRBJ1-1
CASGETGANTEAFF
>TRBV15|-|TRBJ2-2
CATSRVRGWEELFF
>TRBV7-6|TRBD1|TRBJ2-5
CASSLVGGRPETQYF
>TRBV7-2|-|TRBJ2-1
CASSLSGEQFF
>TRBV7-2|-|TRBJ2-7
CASSLDAGTYEQYF
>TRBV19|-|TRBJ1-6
CASSIPGGSPLHF
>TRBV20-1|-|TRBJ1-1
CSVPSPTEAFF
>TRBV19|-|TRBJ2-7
CASSMVGRGVGEQYF
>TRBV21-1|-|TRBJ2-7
CASSQPGTGAREQYF
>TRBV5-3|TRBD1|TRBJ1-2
CARSSGQGNLDYYGYTF
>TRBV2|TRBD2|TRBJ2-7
CASKPGTTSYEQYF
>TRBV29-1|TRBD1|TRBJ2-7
CSVLGGQESSYEQYF
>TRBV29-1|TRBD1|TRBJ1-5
CSVGTGANQPQHF
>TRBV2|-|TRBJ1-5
CASRGRSGQPQHF
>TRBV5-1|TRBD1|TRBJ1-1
CASSLTGETETFF
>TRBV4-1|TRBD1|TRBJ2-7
CASSQVGTAYEQYF
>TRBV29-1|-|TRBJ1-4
CSVKGTPSSLGEKLFF
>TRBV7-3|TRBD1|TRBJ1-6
CASSPLTGDNSPLHF
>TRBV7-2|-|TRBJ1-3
CASSSLGGYSGNTIYF
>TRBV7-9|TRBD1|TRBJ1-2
CASSSDRGHGYTF
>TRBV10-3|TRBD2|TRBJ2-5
CAIIPSGGQETQYF
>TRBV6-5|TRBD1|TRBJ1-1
CASRPGQMNTEAFF
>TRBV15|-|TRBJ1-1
CATSRDRVVLPEAFF
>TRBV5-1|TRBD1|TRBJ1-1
CASSLDGQGATEAFF
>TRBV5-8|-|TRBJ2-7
CASRKGGSYEQYF
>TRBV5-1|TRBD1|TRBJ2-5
CASSLQGVISETQYF
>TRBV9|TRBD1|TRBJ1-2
CASSVGQGVAGENYGYTF
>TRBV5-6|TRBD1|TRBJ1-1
CASSLGTGLLPFF
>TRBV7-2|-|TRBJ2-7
CASSYIAYEQYF
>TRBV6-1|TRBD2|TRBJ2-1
CASITGGFTYNEQFF
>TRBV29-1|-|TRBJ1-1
CSVVRGSWNTEAFF
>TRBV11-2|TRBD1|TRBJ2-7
CASSRGLSSYEQYF
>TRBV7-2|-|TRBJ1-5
CASSPAHSQPQHF
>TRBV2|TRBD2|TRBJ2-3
CASSSYGLAADTQYF
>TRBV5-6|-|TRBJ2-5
CASSSRSGLETQYF
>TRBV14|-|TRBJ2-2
CASSQVTLGTGELFF
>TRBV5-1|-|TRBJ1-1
CASHEQGTNTEAFF
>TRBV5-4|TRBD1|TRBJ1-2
CASSLDRTGGYGYTF
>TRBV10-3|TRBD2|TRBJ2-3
CAILEGTRRTDTQYF
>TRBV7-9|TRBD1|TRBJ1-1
CASSLPRTGHTHLTEAFF
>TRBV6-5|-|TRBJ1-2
CASSNTLTGRGGYTF
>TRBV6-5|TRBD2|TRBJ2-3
CASMVSGGAVDTQYF
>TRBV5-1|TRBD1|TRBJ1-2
CASSTGQGARYRYGYTF
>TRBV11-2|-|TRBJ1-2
CASSLEYRDYGYTF
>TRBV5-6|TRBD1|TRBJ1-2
CASSPDRGYGYTF
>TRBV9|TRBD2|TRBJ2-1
CASSVSGVYNEQFF
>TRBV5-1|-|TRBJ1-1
CASLGLPNTEAFF